This is a list of T cell receptor beta chains from one sample in a study of T cell repertoires in cytomegalovirus infection. Each CDR3 protein is one row after TCRdb ran MiXCR on the reads. The sample lists about 830,000 distinct CDR3 sequences, about 33% seen once, with about an eighth in the top ten. Their target antigens are unknown. The source material was cultured CD8+ T cells from PBMCs, sampled from culture after CMV antigen stimulation. These receptors all stem from a human donor in good health (CMV status not recorded). Some clones in this sample may be carry-over from other donors' samples. Both conserved end residues are part of each CDR3. Each record gives: V gene, J gene, clone size, D gene, CDR3 protein, CDR3 DNA. A D gene is named only where the DNA matches it firmly. Clone size is shown for a subset of rows, as once, few, many or a class of expanded clone.

TRBV7-8,TRBJ2-5,few,-,CASSLEDRSGETQYF,TGTGCCAGCAGCTTAGAAGACAGGTCTGGCGAGACCCAGTACTTC
TRBV20-1,TRBJ1-1,few,-,CSASVGRMNTEAFF,TGCAGTGCATCCGTGGGACGGATGAACACTGAAGCTTTCTTT
TRBV6-5,TRBJ1-1,-,TRBD1,CASSYGTGLVNTEAFF,TGTGCCAGCAGTTACGGGACAGGGCTGGTGAACACTGAAGCTTTCTTT
TRBV7-9,TRBJ2-5,-,-,CASSTPNDQYF,TGTGCCAGCAGCACCCCTAATGACCAGTACTTC
TRBV7-8,TRBJ2-6,-,-,CASSLASMGLGTNVLTF,TGTGCCAGCAGCTTAGCCTCGATGGGGCTCGGGACCAACGTCCTGACTTTC
TRBV7-2,TRBJ1-1,many,-,CASSFTGPKTEAFF,TGTGCCAGCAGCTTTACGGGACCTAAGACTGAAGCTTTCTTT
TRBV12-5,TRBJ2-2,few,-,CASAATGIRDTGELFF,TGTGCTAGTGCCGCAACTGGGATACGGGACACCGGGGAGCTGTTTTTT
TRBV7-4,TRBJ1-2,few,-,CASSPGVYTF,TGTGCCAGCAGCCCAGGGGTCTACACCTTC
TRBV12-3/TRBV12-4,TRBJ1-2,many,TRBD1,CASSPSGQGEYGYTF,TGTGCCAGCAGCCCATCGGGACAGGGGGAGTACGGCTACACCTTC
TRBV12-3/TRBV12-4,TRBJ2-2,few,-,CASSLRQHWNTGELFF,TGTGCCAGCAGTTTAAGGCAGCATTGGAACACCGGGGAGCTGTTTTTT
TRBV4-1,TRBJ2-3,few,TRBD2,CASSQESGVEADTQYF,TGCGCCAGCAGCCAAGAAAGCGGGGTGGAAGCAGATACGCAGTATTTT
TRBV4-1,TRBJ2-3,many,-,CASSHPFGDTQYF,TGCGCCAGCAGCCACCCATTTGGCGATACGCAGTATTTT
TRBV10-3,TRBJ1-5,-,-,CAISGTAPGQPQHF,TGTGCCATCAGCGGGACTGCCCCCGGTCAGCCCCAGCATTTT
TRBV19,TRBJ1-5,-,-,CASSMFTGPSNQPQHF,TGTGCCAGTAGTATGTTTACAGGGCCGAGCAATCAGCCCCAGCATTTT
TRBV7-2,TRBJ2-1,-,-,CASSFSGAIYNEQFF,TGTGCCAGCAGCTTTTCAGGGGCGATCTACAATGAGCAGTTCTTC
TRBV15,TRBJ1-5,few,-,CATSREPYNEAPVEPQHF,TGTGCCACCAGCAGAGAACCCTATAATGAAGCTCCGGTTGAGCCCCAGCATTTT
TRBV6-5,TRBJ2-5,-,-,CANRVLETQYF,TGTGCCAACAGAGTCCTGGAGACCCAGTACTTC
TRBV27,TRBJ1-2,-,TRBD1,CATFTGTGGNYGYTF,TGTGCCACGTTTACCGGGACAGGGGGCAACTATGGCTACACCTTC
TRBV29-1,TRBJ2-7,few,TRBD1,CSVEDPTGTAIYEQYF,TGCAGCGTTGAAGACCCAACCGGGACAGCAATCTACGAGCAGTACTTC
TRBV4-2,TRBJ2-3,-,TRBD2,CASDSGGAADTQYF,TGTGCCAGCGACAGCGGGGGGGCGGCAGATACGCAGTATTTT
TRBV6-6,TRBJ1-6,-,-,CASSYHDSSPLHF,TGTGCCAGCAGTTACCATGACAGCTCACCCCTCCACTTT
TRBV7-9,TRBJ1-5,-,TRBD1,CASSSDRESNQPQHF,TGTGCCAGCAGTTCAGACAGGGAGAGCAATCAGCCCCAGCATTTT
TRBV27,TRBJ1-1,many,-,CASSLARNTEAFF,TGTGCCAGCAGCTTAGCAAGGAACACTGAAGCTTTCTTT
TRBV7-8,TRBJ2-1,many,-,CASSLNGAGRVHEQFF,TGTGCCAGCAGCTTGAATGGGGCGGGGCGCGTCCATGAGCAGTTCTTC
TRBV29-1,TRBJ2-5,-,-,CSVGAGEETQYF,TGCAGCGTTGGGGCAGGAGAAGAGACCCAGTACTTC
TRBV2,TRBJ1-4,-,-,CASSLTRVGEKLFF,TGTGCCAGCAGTTTAACCCGGGTGGGGGAAAAACTGTTTTTT
TRBV7-9,TRBJ2-3,-,TRBD2,CASYGLAGAFTTDTQYF,TGTGCCAGCTACGGGCTAGCGGGGGCCTTCACCACAGATACGCAGTATTTT
TRBV7-9,TRBJ1-1,many,TRBD1,CASSQTGANTEAFF,TGTGCCAGCAGTCAGACAGGGGCGAACACTGAAGCTTTCTTT
TRBV5-6,TRBJ2-2,few,-,CASSLQGSTGELFF,TGTGCCAGCAGCTTGCAGGGAAGCACCGGGGAGCTGTTTTTT
TRBV12-5,TRBJ2-2,-,TRBD1,CASGSGGRGELFF,TGTGCTAGTGGTTCAGGGGGCAGGGGGGAGCTGTTTTTT
TRBV20-1,TRBJ2-2,-,-,CSATRAGELFF,TGCAGTGCTACCAGGGCCGGGGAGCTGTTTTTT
TRBV6-2/TRBV6-3,TRBJ1-1,-,-,CASSPAVWATEAFF,TGTGCCAGCAGCCCGGCGGTGTGGGCCACTGAAGCTTTCTTT
TRBV28,TRBJ2-1,few,TRBD2,CASSLRLAGPLYNEQFF,TGTGCCAGCAGTCTAAGACTAGCGGGGCCCCTCTACAATGAGCAGTTCTTC
TRBV7-6,TRBJ2-1,few,-,CASSLPGDDEQFF,TGTGCTAGCAGCTTACCGGGGGACGATGAGCAGTTCTTC
TRBV10-3,TRBJ2-1,-,TRBD1,CAISESGQTPYNEQFF,TGTGCCATCAGTGAGTCGGGACAGACACCTTACAATGAGCAGTTCTTC
TRBV4-1,TRBJ2-3,few,TRBD1,CASSPWGDRGTDTQYF,TGCGCCAGCAGCCCCTGGGGGGACAGGGGGACAGATACGCAGTATTTT
TRBV5-4,TRBJ2-7,-,-,CASSGGPGRPSYEQYF,TGTGCCAGCAGCGGAGGGCCGGGGAGGCCCTCCTACGAGCAGTACTTC
TRBV20-1,TRBJ2-7,-,-,CSARVAQSYEQYF,TGCAGTGCTAGAGTGGCACAGTCCTACGAGCAGTACTTC
TRBV19,TRBJ2-1,many,TRBD2,CASTRTSGGNSYNEQFF,TGTGCCAGTACCCGGACTAGCGGGGGGAACTCCTACAATGAGCAGTTCTTC
TRBV9,TRBJ2-1,-,-,CASSIPSQGIGGNEQFF,TGTGCCAGCAGCATCCCAAGTCAGGGGATAGGAGGCAATGAGCAGTTCTTC
TRBV3-1,TRBJ2-2,few,-,CASSQEQANTGELFF,TGTGCCAGCAGCCAAGAACAGGCTAACACCGGGGAGCTGTTTTTT
TRBV6-5,TRBJ2-7,few,-,CASSYSGAAYEQYF,TGTGCCAGCAGTTACTCGGGGGCTGCCTACGAGCAGTACTTC